This T cell receptor (beta chain) was found in a study of cytomegalovirus exposure and HLA in healthy donors (dated by TCRdb to about 2017). Regarding the research as a whole: An earlier analysis of several hundred of the donors reported 250 to 300 Gb of sequence data and around 110 million unique TCR beta sequences from about 180 million T cells. Roughly 300 gigabases of sequencing data and tens of millions of unique TCR sequences were included in an early release covering around 650 HLA-typed donors. The genetic ancestry cluster associated with self-reported Caucasian donors included roughly four fifths of the 398 genotyped donors. The aim of the study was to test whether cataloging public T cell receptors could identify signatures of past pathogen exposure. Using immunosequencing, the study profiled T cell repertoires from around 680 subjects and related those repertoires to cytomegalovirus serostatus. Besides the first cohort of 500 to 700 subjects, a separate validation cohort made up of some 110 different subjects was used. To predict cytomegalovirus infection status, the study combined high-throughput TCR immunosequencing, statistical association of individual TCRs with disease status, and machine learning. To study patterns of TCR occurrence, a later analysis re-analyzed previously published TCR beta repertoires from 700 or so donors and added high-resolution HLA genotyping. The later analysis used no new phenotypic data to find candidate immune exposures, relying instead on TCR beta sequences and their occurrence across donors. In an earlier analysis of 500 to 650 of the donors, high-throughput TCR beta sequencing was used to judge whether each TCR beta V gene segment behaved as functional or pseudogenic. Alongside the repertoire data, information on donor age, sex, ethnicity and CMV serostatus was compiled. A later genetic analysis took genome-wide SNP genotypes for about three fifths of the roughly 670 donors and used that subset as a discovery cohort. All discovery cohort repertoires had been generated on a single sequencing platform. HLA typing covered class I and class II loci at four-digit resolution. Typing coverage differed by locus: A, B, C, DRB1 and DQB1 were typed in roughly 629-630 donors, DQA1 in 522, DPA1 in approximately 600, and DPB1 in just under 480. About five DR-DQ haplotypes were treated as single units for association and clustering because of strong linkage in the cohort. Among roughly 400 genotyped donors of the cohort, an average of roughly 230,000 unique TCR beta nucleotide sequences was sequenced per donor, of which 15% to 20% were non-productive.

This clone has more than one count but fewer than ten. The clone's antigen remains unknown. No base-level quality is on record; no much larger clone is a single base apart. The cohort comprised several hundred healthy bone marrow donors. All cohort members were sampled while nominally healthy, although unrecorded immune exposures were likely present. The donor tested CMV seronegative and was one of the 352 seronegative cohort members. A peripheral blood sample was provided by each donor, and peripheral blood mononuclear cells were used for TCR beta sequencing. Genomic DNA extraction from the blood cell samples was performed with the Qiagen DNeasy Blood Extraction Kit. Library preparation was by the immunoSEQ multiplex PCR assay. The multiplex PCR relied on a mix of 60 forward primers for TCR Vbeta segments and 13 reverse primers for TCR Jbeta segments. The CDR3 region of rearranged TCR beta genes was amplified from genomic DNA with a multiplex PCR assay. The Illumina HiSeq System was used to sequence the amplified TCR beta libraries as 87-base-pair reads. In the authors' own workflow: Across the 700 or so repertoires, a later analysis counted tens of millions of unique TCR beta chains, some 11 million of which were shared by at least two donors. To remove PCR and sequencing errors, raw reads were error-corrected and collapsed into unique sequences using a nearest-neighbor algorithm that merged closely related sequences. CDR3 sequences were aligned to IMGT reference sequences to assign V, D and J gene segments. Each retained sequence needed at least a six-nucleotide match to both a V gene segment and a J gene segment. Rearrangements were called productive when the CDR3 lacked stop codons and stayed in frame with V and J; all others were non-productive. CDR3 was defined by IMGT convention, running from the second conserved V-encoded cysteine to the conserved J-encoded phenylalanine. In an earlier analysis of approximately 590 of the donors, sequences lacking an unambiguous match to a single V gene segment were excluded. An earlier analysis of fewer than 650 of the donors classified V segments as functional when productive rearrangements were above 56.7% and as segregating when the standard deviation between donors was above 5%. A statistical classification framework was developed to diagnose cytomegalovirus status using the catalog of TCR beta chain sequences. V and J gene assignment, in a later analysis, came from comparing TCR nucleotide sequences with IMGT/GENE-DB human TR gene sequences. Using the TCRdist pipeline, a later analysis assigned CDR3 sequences along with most-parsimonious VDJ recombination scenarios. In a later analysis, each TCR beta chain was defined by its CDR3 amino acid sequence together with its V-gene family, and reads without a unique V-gene family were excluded. To address suspected cross-contamination and a sequencing artifact, a later analysis removed around 600 highly shared, low-generation-probability nucleotide sequences. A later analysis calculated a clonal expansion index for each public chain from normalized within-repertoire ranks of inferred template counts. Generation probabilities in a later analysis came from a VDJ recombination model fitted to out-of-frame rearrangements, and those results were checked against IGoR. In a later analysis, hypergeometric tests were used to score TCR-TCR, TCR-HLA and TCR-CMV co-occurrence, with a repertoire-size bias correction applied to TCR pairs. A later analysis estimated false discovery rates by permuting HLA or CMV assignments 20 times. In a later analysis, co-occurring TCRs were grouped with DBSCAN, and TCRdist sequence similarity was added when clustering was performed within HLA-allele-positive subsets. For co-occurrence clustering, repertoires with fewer than 30,000 or more than 120,000 public chains were excluded, along with several repertoires with anomalous nucleotide sharing. TCRdb provides this immuneACCESS table in a form limited to in-frame rearrangements. Some clones are lacking; in checked studies, under half of them reflect an unresolved V gene, and why the rest are absent is not known. The V and J calls and clone size come from that table; D and trimming were worked out from the DNA. In this sample the table shows around 120,000 clones, roughly 80% of which occur a single time. The top ten clones comprise roughly 3.1% of the sample.

What the authors observed across the whole study: A later analysis reported that several top co-occurrence clusters appeared linked to parvovirus B19, influenza, CMV and Epstein-Barr virus. Specific HLA alleles were associated with 15,000 to 20,000 TCR beta sequences at a false discovery rate of 0.05 in a later analysis. Across donors, most TCR sequences were observed very rarely, whereas some public TCRs were present in many individuals. In a later analysis, HLA-associated TCR beta chains showed more clonal expansion and lower generation probabilities than non-associated chains that were equally common. The 87-base-pair reads could not distinguish some IMGT-functional V segments, including TRBV6-2 and TRBV6-3, so those segments were excluded. The cohort was sequenced for TCR beta chains only, and without alpha or paired-chain data the features that could be detected were limited. The authors suggested that the approach could potentially be generalized to other disease states and immunological phenotypes. A cluster of highly shared sequence variants was judged likely to represent a technical artifact of the sequencing pipeline. Because counts were too low, some 17 rarely observed V segments, including chromosome 9 orphons, were excluded from the earlier analysis of a few hundred of the donors. In a later genetic analysis, fewer N-insertions in productive TCRs were reported among donors in an Asian-associated ancestry cluster than the roughly 640-donor mean. In vitro tests confirmed that a few of the cytomegalovirus-associated TCR beta chains recognize cytomegalovirus antigens. A further reported finding was that TCR beta sequences accurately predicted the HLA-A and HLA-B alleles for most subjects in the first cohort. An earlier analysis of some 560 of the donors showed that most TCR beta V segments appeared in productive rearrangements either about 90% or about 30% of the time, which broadly matched IMGT annotations. For the cohort, immune exposure information was limited to CMV serostatus. Presence/absence analyses assumed roughly uniform sequencing depth across donors, an assumption that may not hold. A later genetic analysis associated a missense DCLRE1C variant with V-gene and J-gene trimming of TCR beta chains, and an independent cohort replicated the association. In a later analysis, the rate of TCR association differed among HLA loci, with DRB1 alleles having the most associated TCRs and HLA-C alleles having the fewest. A total of about 150 TCR beta chains were listed by the study as associated with cytomegalovirus. Cytomegalovirus status was reported to be diagnosed by the classifier with high specificity and sensitivity in both the original and validation cohorts. Because some donors lacked HLA typing at each locus, the association tests relied only on the typed subset. Strong co-occurrence of HLA alleles, especially DR and DQ, made assigning TCR associations to individual alleles difficult. In a later analysis, most CMV-associated TCR beta chains were found to appear HLA-restricted, with HLA associations seemingly driven largely by CMV exposure. Linkage disequilibrium might explain the correlated functional status among segregating V segments, but an unknown experimental factor could not be ruled out.

CDR1 and CDR2, looked up from the germline V gene, are SGHDT and YYEEEE. From the cysteine through the phenylalanine, the CDR3 covers 15 amino acids. Only the CDR3 DNA is retained, 45 bases long and in frame from the first base. For this chain, trimming is 2 bases at the V end and 5 bases at the J end, and the number of junction bases without a gene match is 5. Sequencing was performed on PBMCs. The receptor was isolated from a man aged 30-40 years in good health and CMV-seronegative. The chain is encoded by TRBV5-6 joined to TRBJ2-1; the central 9 bases match TRBD1. The CDR3 region reads CASSFRDRVNNEQFF. The bases are TGTGCCAGCAGCTTCCGGGACAGGGTCAACAATGAGCAGTTCTTC.